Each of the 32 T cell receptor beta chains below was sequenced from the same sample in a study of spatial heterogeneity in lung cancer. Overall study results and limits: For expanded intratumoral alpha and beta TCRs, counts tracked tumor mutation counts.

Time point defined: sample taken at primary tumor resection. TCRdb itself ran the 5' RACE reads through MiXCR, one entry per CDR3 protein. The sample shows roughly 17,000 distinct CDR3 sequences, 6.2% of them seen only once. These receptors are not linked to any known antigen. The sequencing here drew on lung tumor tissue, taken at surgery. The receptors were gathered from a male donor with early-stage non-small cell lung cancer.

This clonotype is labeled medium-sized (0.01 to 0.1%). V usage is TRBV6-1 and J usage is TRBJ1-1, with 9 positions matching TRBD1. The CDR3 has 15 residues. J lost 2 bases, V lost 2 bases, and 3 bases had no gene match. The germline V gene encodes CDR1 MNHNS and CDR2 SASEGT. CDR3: CASSETGGENTEAFF. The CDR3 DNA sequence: TGTGCCAGCAGTGAAACAGGGGGCGAAAACACTGAAGCTTTCTTT.

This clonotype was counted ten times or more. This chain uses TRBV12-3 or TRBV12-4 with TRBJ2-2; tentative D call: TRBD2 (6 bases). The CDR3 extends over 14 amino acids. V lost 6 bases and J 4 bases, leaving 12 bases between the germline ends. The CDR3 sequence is CASRLGGSTGELFF. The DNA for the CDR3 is TGTGCCAGCAGACTGGGGGGTTCCACCGGGGAGCTGTTTTTT.

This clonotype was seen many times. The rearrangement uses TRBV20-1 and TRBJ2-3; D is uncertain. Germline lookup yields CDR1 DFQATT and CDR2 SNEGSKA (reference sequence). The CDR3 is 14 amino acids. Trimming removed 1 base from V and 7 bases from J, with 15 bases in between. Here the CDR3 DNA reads TGCAGTGCTAGAGCGTACCTCGACCTCAATACGCAGTATTTT. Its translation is CSARAYLDLNTQYF.

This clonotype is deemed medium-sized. The chain's CDR3 is CASSKDRAGGNQPQHF. The CDR3 region has the DNA TGTGCCAGCAGCAAGGACAGGGCGGGGGGCAATCAGCCCCAGCATTTT. The chain is built from TRBV5-5 and TRBJ1-5; TRBD1 matches at 8 bases. This CDR3 has 16 amino acids. Germline values: CDR1 SGHKS, CDR2 YYEKEE (reference sequence). Unmatched junction bases numbered 8, after V lost 4 bases and J lost 2 bases.

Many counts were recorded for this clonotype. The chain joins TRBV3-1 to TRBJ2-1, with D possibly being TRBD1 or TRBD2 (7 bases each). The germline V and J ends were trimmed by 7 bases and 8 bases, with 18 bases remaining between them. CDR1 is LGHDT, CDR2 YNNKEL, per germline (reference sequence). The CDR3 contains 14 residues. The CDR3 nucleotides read TGTGCCAGCACCCACGCCCAGGGGGGGGATGAGCAGTTCTTC. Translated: CASTHAQGGDEQFF.

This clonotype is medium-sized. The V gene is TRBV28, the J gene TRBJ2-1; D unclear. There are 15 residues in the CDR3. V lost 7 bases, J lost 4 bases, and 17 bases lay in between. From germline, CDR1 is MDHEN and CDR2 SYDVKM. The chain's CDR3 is CASTLTRLMYNEQFF. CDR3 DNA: TGTGCCAGCACCCTCACCCGGCTGATGTACAATGAGCAGTTCTTC.

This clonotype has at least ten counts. The CDR3 sequence: CASSVGGQRETQYF. CDR3 DNA sequence: TGTGCCAGCAGCGTGGGGGGCCAGCGAGAGACCCAGTACTTC. This chain joins TRBV9 and TRBJ2-5, with D tentatively TRBD1 or TRBD2 (6 bases each). Per the germline V gene, CDR1 is SGDLS and CDR2 is YYNGEE. V dropped 2 bases and J dropped 4 bases, with 12 bases sitting between them. There are 14 residues in the CDR3.

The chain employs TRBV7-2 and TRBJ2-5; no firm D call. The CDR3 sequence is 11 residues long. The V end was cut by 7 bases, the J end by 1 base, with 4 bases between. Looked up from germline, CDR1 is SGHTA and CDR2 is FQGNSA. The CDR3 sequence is CASKAQETQYF. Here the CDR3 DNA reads TGTGCCAGCAAGGCCCAAGAGACCCAGTACTTC.

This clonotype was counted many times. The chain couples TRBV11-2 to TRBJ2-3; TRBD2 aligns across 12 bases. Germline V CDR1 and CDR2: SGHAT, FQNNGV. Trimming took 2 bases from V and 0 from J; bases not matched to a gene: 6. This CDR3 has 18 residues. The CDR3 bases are TGTGCCAGCAGCTTAATTCGGACTAGCGGGGCTAGCACAGATACGCAGTATTTT. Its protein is CASSLIRTSGASTDTQYF.

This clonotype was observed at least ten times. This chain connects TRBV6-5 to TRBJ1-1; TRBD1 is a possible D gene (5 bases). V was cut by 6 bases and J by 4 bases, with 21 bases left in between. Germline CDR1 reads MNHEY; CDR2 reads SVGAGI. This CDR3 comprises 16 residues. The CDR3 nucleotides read TGTGCCAGCAGACGAACGGGACGTCAAGCCCCCACTGAAGCTTTCTTT. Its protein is CASRRTGRQAPTEAFF.

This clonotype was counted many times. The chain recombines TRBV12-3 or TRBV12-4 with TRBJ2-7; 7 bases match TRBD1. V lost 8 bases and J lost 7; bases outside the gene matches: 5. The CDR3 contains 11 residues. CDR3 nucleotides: TGTGCCAGCGGACAGGCGCTGGAGCAGTACTTC. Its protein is CASGQALEQYF.

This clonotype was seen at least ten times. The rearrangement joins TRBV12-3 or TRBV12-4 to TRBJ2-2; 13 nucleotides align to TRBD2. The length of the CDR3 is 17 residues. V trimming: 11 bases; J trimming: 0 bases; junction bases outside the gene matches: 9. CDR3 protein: CASKTSGRLANTGELFF. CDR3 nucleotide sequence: TGTGCCTCAAAGACTAGCGGGAGGCTCGCGAACACCGGGGAGCTGTTTTTT.

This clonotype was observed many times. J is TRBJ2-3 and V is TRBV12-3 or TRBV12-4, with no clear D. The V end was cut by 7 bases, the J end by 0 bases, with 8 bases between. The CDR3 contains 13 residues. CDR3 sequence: CASTPRSTDTQYF. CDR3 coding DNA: TGTGCCAGCACCCCCAGAAGCACAGATACGCAGTATTTT.

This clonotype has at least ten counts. The CDR3 DNA reads TGTGCCAGCGCCTACCGGGCCAGGAAAGATACGCAGTATTTT. Amino acids: CASAYRARKDTQYF. The genes are TRBV28 and TRBJ2-3, with D unresolved. Trimming took 8 bases from V and 5 from J, leaving 17 bases between them. Germline loops: CDR1 MDHEN, CDR2 SYDVKM. This CDR3 has 14 residues.

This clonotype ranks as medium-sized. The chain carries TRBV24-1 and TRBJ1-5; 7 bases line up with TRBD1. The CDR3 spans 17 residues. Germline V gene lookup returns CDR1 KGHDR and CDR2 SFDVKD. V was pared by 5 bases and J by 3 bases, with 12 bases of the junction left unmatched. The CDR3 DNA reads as TGTGCCACCAGTGGCAATGCGAAGGGACAGTCCAATCAGCCCCAGCATTTT. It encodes CATSGNAKGQSNQPQHF.

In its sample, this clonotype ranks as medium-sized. The CDR3 region has the DNA TGCAGTGCTAGCGTGGCCGGGGGCCCGGCAGATACGCAGTATTTT. This translates into CSASVAGGPADTQYF. This sequence joins TRBV20-1 and TRBJ2-3; either TRBD1 or TRBD2 may fit D (6 bases each). The germline V and J ends were trimmed by 3 bases and 4 bases, with 17 bases remaining between them. The CDR3 contains 15 residues. In germline, CDR1 is DFQATT, CDR2 SNEGSKA (reference sequence).

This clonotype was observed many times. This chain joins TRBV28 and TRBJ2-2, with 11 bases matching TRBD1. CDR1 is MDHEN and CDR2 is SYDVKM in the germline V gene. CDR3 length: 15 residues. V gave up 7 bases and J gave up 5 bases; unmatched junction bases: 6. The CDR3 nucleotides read TGTGCCAGCACCGCGGGGGACAGGGGGACCGGGGAGCTGTTTTTT. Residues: CASTAGDRGTGELFF.

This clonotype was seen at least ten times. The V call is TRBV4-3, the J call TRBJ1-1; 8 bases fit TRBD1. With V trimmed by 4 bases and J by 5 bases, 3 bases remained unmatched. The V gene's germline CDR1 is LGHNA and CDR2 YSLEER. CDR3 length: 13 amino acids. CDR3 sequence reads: CASSRGQGTEAFF. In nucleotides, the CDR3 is TGCGCCAGCAGCCGTGGACAGGGTACTGAAGCTTTCTTT.

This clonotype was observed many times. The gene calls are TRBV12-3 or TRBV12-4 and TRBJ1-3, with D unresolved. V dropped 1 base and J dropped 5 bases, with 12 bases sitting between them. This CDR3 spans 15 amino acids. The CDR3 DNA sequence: TGTGCCAGCAGTTTAGGGTCTGTAGGAAGAAACACCATATATTTT. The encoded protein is CASSLGSVGRNTIYF.

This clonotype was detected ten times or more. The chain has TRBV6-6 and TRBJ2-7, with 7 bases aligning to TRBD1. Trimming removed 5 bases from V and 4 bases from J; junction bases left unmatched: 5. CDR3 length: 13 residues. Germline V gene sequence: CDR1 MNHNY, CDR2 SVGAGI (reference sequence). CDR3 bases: TGTGCCAGCAGTAAACCAGGGGGATACGAGCAGTACTTC. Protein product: CASSKPGGYEQYF.

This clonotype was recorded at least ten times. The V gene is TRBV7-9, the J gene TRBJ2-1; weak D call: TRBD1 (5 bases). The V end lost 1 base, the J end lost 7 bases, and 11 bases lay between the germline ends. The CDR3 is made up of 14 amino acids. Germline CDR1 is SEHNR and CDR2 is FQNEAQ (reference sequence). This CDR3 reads CASSLGGPRNEQFF. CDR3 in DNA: TGTGCCAGCAGCTTAGGGGGCCCTAGGAATGAGCAGTTCTTC.

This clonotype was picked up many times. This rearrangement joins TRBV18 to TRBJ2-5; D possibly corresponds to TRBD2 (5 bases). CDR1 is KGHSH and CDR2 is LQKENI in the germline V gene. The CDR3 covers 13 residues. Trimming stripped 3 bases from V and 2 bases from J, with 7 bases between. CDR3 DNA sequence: TGTGCCAGCTCACCCGGACTTCAAGAGACCCAGTACTTC. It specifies CASSPGLQETQYF.

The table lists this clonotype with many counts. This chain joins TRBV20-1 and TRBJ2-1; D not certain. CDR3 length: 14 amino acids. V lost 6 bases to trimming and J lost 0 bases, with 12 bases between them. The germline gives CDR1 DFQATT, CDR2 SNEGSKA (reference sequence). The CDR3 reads CSAIRPSSYNEQFF. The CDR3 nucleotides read TGCAGTGCCATCCGACCTAGCTCCTACAATGAGCAGTTCTTC.

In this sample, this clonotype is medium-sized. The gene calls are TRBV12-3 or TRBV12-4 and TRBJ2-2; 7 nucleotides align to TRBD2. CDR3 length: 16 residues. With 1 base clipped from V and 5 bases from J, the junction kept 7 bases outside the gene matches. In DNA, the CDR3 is TGTGCCAGCAGTTTAGGGGAGGGGAGGTGGACCGGGGAGCTGTTTTTT. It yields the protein CASSLGEGRWTGELFF.

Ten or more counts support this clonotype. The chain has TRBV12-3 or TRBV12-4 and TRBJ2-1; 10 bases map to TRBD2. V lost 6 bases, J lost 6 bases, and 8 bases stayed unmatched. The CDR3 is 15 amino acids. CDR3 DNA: TGTGCCAGCAGCCAACTAGCGGGGATTCCCAATGAGCAGTTCTTC. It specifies CASSQLAGIPNEQFF.

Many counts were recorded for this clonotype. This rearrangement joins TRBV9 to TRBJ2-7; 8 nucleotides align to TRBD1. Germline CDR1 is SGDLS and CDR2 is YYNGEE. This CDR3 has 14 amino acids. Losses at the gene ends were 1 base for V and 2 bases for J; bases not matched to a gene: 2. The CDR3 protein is CASSVTGQAYEQYF. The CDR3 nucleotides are TGTGCCAGCAGCGTAACGGGACAGGCCTACGAGCAGTACTTC.

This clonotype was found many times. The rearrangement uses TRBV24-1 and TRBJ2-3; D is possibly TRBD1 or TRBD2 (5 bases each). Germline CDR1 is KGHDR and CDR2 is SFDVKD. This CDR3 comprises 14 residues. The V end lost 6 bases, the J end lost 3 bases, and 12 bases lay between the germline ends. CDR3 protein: CATSLGRRTDTQYF. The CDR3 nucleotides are TGTGCCACCAGTCTGGGGCGGAGGACAGATACGCAGTATTTT.

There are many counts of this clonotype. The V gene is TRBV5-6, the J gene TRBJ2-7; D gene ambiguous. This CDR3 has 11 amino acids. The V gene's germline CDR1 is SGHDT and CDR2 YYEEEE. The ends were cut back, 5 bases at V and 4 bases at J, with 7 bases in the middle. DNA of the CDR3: TGTGCCAGCAGTTCCCTATACGAGCAGTACTTC. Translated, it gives CASSSLYEQYF.

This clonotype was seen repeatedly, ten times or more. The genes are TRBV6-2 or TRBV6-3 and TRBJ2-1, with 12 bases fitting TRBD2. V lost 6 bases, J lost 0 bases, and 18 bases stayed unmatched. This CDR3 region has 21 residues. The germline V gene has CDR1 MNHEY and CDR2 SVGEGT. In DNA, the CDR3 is TGTGCCAGCAGCCCCCCGCCTTACGGATCTAGCGGGGGGGCCTCCTACAATGAGCAGTTCTTC. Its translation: CASSPPPYGSSGGASYNEQFF.

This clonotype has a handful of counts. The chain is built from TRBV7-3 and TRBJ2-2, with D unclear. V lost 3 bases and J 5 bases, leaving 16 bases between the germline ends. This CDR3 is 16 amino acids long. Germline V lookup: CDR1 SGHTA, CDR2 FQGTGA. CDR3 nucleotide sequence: TGTGCCAGCAGCTTTAGGCCTGGCCGACGGACCGGGGAGCTGTTTTTT. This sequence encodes CASSFRPGRRTGELFF.

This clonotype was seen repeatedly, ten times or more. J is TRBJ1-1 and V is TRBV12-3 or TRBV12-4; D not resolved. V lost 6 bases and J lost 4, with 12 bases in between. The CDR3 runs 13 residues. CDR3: CASSAGPSTEAFF. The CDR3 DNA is TGTGCCAGCAGCGCGGGCCCGTCCACTGAAGCTTTCTTT.

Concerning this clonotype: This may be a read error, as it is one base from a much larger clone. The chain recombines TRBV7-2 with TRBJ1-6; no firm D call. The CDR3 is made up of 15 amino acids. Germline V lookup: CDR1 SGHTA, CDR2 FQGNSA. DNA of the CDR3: TGTGCCAGCAGCTCCCGACAAGGAATTAATTCACCCATCCACTTT. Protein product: CASSSRQGINSPIHF.